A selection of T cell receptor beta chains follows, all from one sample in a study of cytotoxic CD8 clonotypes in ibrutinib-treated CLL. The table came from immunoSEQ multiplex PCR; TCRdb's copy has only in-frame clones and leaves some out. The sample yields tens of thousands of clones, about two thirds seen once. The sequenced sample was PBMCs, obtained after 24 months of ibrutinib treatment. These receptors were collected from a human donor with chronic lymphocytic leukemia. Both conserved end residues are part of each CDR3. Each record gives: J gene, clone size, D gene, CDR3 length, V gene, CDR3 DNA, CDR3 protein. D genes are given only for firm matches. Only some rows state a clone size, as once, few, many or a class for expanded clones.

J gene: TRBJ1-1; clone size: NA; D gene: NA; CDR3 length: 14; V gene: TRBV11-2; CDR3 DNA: TGTGCCAGCAGCCCCTACAGGGTTGTCGCTGAAGCTTTCTTT; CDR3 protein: CASSPYRVVAEAFF
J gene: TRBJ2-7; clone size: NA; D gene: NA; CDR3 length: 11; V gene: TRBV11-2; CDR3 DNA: TGTGCCAGCAGCTCGAGCTACGAGCAGTACTTC; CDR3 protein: CASSSSYEQYF
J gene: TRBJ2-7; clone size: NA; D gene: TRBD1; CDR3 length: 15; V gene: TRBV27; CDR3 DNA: TGTGCCAGCAGTTCACAGGGGGGAGATGCCTACGAGCAGTACTTC; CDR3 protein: CASSSQGGDAYEQYF
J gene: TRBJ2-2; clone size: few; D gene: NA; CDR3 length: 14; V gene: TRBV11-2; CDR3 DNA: TGTGCCAGCAGCTTTTCAGGGCTCACCGGGGAGCTGTTTTTT; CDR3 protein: CASSFSGLTGELFF
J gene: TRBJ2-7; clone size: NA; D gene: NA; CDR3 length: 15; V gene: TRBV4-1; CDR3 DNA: TGCGCCAGCAGTCGAACAGGGTCGAGCGTCTACGAGCAGTACTTC; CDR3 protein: CASSRTGSSVYEQYF
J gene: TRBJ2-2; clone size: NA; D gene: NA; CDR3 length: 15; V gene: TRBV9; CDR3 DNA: TGTGCCAGCAGCCCCAGTTGGCGGCACACCGGGGAGCTGTTTTTT; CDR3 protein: CASSPSWRHTGELFF
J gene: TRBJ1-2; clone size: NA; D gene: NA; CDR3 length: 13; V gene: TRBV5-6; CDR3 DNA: TGTGCCAGCAGTTATAGACGAGGCTATGGCTACACCTTC; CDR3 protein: CASSYRRGYGYTF
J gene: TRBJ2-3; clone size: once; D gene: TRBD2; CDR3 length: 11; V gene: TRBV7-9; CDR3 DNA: TGTGCCAGCAGCGATAGCGGGGGGTCGGATTTT; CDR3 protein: CASSDSGGSDF
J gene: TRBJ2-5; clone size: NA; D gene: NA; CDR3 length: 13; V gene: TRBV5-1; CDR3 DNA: TGCGCCAGCAGCTTGGGTGGGGAAGAGACCCAGTACTTC; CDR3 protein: CASSLGGEETQYF
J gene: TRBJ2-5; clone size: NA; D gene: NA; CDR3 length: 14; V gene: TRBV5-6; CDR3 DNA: TGTGCCAGCAGCCCCCCGGCGTCTGGAGAGACCCAGTACTTC; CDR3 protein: CASSPPASGETQYF
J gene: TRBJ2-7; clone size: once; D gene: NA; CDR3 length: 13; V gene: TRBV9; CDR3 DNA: TGTGCCAGCAGCGTAGCAGGCTCCTACGAGCAGTACTTC; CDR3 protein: CASSVAGSYEQYF
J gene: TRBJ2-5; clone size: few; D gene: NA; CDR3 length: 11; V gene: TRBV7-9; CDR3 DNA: TGTGCCAGCAGCTTGGTGGAGACCCAGTACTTC; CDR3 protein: CASSLVETQYF
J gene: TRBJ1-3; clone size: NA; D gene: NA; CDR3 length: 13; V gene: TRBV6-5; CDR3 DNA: TGTGCCAGCAAGGAGAGCTCTGGAAACACCATATATTTT; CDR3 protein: CASKESSGNTIYF
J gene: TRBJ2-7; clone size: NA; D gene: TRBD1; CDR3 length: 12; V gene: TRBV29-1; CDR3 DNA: TGCAGCGTTGGGGACAGTTCCTACGAGCAGTACTTC; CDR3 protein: CSVGDSSYEQYF
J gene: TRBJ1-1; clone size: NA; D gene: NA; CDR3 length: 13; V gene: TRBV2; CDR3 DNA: TGTGCCAGCAGTGATACGAGGGGGACTGAAGCTTTCTTT; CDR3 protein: CASSDTRGTEAFF
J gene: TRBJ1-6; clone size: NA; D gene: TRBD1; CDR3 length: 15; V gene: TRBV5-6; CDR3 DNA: TGTGCCAGCACCCCCCCGGGGACAGACAATTCACCCCTCCACTTT; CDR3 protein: CASTPPGTDNSPLHF
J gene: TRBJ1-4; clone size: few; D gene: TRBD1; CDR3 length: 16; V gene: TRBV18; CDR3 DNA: TGTGCCAGCTCACCTATGGGACAGGGGGCACGAGAAAAACTGTTTTTT; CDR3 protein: CASSPMGQGAREKLFF
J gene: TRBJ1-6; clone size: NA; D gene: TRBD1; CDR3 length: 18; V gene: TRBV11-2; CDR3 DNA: TGTGCCAGCAGCTCCGGACAGGGACGGGGCACCTATAATTCACCCCTCCACTTT; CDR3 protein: CASSSGQGRGTYNSPLHF
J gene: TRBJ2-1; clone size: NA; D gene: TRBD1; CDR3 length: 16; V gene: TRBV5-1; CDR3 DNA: TGCGCCAGCAGCCCGGGGCTAGGGGGCCTTTACAATGAGCAGTTCTTC; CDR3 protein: CASSPGLGGLYNEQFF
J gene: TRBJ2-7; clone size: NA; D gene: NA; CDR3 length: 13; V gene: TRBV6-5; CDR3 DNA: TGTGCCAGCAGTTACTCTCGCCTCTACGAGCAGTACTTC; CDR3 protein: CASSYSRLYEQYF
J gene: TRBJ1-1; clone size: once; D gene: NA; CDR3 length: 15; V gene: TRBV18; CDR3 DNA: TGTGCCAGCTCACCACCGGTCAGGGAGAACACTGAAGCTTTCTTT; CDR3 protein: CASSPPVRENTEAFF
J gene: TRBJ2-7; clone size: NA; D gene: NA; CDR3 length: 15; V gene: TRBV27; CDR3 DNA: TGTGCCAGCAGTTTGCAAGGAGGAGATTCCTACGAGCAGTACTTC; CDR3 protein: CASSLQGGDSYEQYF
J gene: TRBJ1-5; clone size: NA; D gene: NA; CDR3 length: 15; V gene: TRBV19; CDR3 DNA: TGTGCCAGTAGTATAAATAGGGAGAGCAATCAGCCCCAGCATTTT; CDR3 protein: CASSINRESNQPQHF
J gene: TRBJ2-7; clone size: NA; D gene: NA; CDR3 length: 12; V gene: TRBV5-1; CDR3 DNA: TGCGCCAGCAGCTCACAGGGTTACGAGCAGTACTTC; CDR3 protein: CASSSQGYEQYF
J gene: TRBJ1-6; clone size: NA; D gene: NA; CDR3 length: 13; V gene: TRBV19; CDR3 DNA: TGTGCCAGTAGTCTGACCCTGAATTCACCCCTCCACTTT; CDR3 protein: CASSLTLNSPLHF
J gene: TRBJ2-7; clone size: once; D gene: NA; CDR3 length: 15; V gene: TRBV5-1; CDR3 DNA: TGCGCCAGCAGCAGGGCACTAACAGGGACCTACGAGCAGTACTTC; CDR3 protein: CASSRALTGTYEQYF
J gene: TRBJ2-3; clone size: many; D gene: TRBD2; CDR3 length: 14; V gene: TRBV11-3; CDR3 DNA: TGTGCCAGCAGCTTGTCCGGGGGGGCGGGCCAGCAGTATTTT; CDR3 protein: CASSLSGGAGQQYF
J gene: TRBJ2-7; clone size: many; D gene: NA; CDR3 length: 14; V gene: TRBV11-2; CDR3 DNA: TGTGCCAGCAGCTTCGGGCAGAAAGTCTACGAGCAGTACTTC; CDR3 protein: CASSFGQKVYEQYF
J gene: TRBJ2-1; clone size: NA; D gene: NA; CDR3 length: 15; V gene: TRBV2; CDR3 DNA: TGTGCCAGCAGTGAAACAGGGAGCTCCTACAATGAGCAGTTCTTC; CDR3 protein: CASSETGSSYNEQFF
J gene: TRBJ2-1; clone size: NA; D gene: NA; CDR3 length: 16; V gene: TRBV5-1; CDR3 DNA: TGCGCCAGCAGCCGACAGGCCGCCAGCTCCTACAATGAGCAGTTCTTC; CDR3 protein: CASSRQAASSYNEQFF
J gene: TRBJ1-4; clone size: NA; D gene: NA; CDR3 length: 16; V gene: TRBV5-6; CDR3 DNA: TGTGCCAGCAGCAGGACAGCGTTTGCAACTAATGAAAAACTGTTTTTT; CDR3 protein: CASSRTAFATNEKLFF
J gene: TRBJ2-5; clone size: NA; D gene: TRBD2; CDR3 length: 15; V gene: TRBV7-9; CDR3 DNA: TGTGCCAGCAGCCCCGTCGGGGGGGCTGATGAGACCCAGTACTTC; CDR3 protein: CASSPVGGADETQYF
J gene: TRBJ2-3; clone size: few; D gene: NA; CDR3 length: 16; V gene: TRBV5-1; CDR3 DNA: TGCGCCAGCAGCCGAGAGGCCCGGGCGGGCACAGATACGCAGTATTTT; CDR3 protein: CASSREARAGTDTQYF
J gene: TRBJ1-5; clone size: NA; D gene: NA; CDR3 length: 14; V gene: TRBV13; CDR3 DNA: TGTGCCAGCAACCGTGGAGGGGGAGGACAGCCCCAGCATTTT; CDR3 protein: CASNRGGGGQPQHF
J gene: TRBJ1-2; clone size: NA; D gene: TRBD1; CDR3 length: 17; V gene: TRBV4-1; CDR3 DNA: TGCGCCAGCAGCCAAGATGAGTGGACAGGGAGGGCCTATGGCTACACCTTC; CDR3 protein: CASSQDEWTGRAYGYTF
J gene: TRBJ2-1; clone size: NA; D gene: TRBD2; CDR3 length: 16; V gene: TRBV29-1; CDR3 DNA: TGCAGCGTTGTGGGAGTAGCGGGCGTGGGTTACAATGAGCAGTTCTTC; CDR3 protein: CSVVGVAGVGYNEQFF
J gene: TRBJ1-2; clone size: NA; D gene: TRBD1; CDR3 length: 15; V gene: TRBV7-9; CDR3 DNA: TGTGCCAGCAGCTTAGGGACAGGGGGTCGGTATGGCTACACCTTC; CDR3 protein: CASSLGTGGRYGYTF
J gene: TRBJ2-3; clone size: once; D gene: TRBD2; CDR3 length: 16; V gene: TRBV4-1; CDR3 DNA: TGCGCCAGCAGCCAAGAGGAACTAGCGGGCACAGATACGCAGTATTTT; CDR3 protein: CASSQEELAGTDTQYF
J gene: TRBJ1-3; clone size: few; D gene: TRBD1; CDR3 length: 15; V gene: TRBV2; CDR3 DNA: TGTGCCAGCAAGGACAGGGGGCCTTCAGGAAACACCATATATTTT; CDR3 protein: CASKDRGPSGNTIYF
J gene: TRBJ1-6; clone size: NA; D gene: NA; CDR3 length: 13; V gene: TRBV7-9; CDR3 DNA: TGTGCCAGCGGGGGGGGGCTCGATTCACCCCTCCACTTT; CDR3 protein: CASGGGLDSPLHF
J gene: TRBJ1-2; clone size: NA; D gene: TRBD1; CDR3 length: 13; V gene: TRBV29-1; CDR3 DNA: TGCAGCGTTCCGGGACAGGGTGACTATGGCTACACCTTC; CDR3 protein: CSVPGQGDYGYTF
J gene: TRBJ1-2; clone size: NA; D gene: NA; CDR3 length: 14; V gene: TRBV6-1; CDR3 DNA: TGTGCCAGCAGCCCTTCTAGGGGAAACTATGGCTACACCTTC; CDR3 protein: CASSPSRGNYGYTF
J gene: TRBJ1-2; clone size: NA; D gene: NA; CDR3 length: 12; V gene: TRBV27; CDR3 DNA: TGTGCCAGCAGTTTTGAAGGGCAGGGCTATACCTTC; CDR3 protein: CASSFEGQGYTF
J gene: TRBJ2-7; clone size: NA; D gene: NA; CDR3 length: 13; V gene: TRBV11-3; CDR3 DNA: TGTGCCAGCAGCCGGGGAAGCCAGGGGGAGCAGTACTTC; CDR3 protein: CASSRGSQGEQYF
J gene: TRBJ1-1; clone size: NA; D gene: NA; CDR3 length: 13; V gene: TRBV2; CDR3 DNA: TGTGCCAGCAGTTTTGACAAGAACACTGAAGCTTTCTTT; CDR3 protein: CASSFDKNTEAFF
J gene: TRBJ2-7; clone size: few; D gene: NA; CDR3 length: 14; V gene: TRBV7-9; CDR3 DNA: TGTGCCAGCAGCTTAGAGGGGGAGTCCTACGAGCAGTACTTC; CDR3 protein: CASSLEGESYEQYF
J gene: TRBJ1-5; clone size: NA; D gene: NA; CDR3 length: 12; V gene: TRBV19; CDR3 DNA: TGTGCCAGTAGTACTAGGAGTCAGCCCCAGCATTTT; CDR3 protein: CASSTRSQPQHF
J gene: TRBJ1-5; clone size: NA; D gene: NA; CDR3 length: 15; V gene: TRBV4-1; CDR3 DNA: TGCGCCAGCAGCCAAGGGATTCAGGGTAATCAGCCCCAGCATTTT; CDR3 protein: CASSQGIQGNQPQHF
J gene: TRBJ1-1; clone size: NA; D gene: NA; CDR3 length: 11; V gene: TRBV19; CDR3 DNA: TGTGCCAGCGAACAGGCCACTGAAGCTTTCTTT; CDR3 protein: CASEQATEAFF
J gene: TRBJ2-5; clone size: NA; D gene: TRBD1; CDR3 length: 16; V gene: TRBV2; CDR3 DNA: TGTGCCAGCAGCCGCCAATTACAGGGGGCGGGAGAGACCCAGTACTTC; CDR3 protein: CASSRQLQGAGETQYF
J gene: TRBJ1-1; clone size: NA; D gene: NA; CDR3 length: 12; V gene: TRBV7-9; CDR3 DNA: TGTGCCAGCACTGTCGGCGACACTGAAGCTTTCTTT; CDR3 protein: CASTVGDTEAFF
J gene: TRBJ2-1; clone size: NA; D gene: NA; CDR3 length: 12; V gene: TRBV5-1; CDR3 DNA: TGCGCCAGCAGCGCCACAGGTAGCGAGCAGTTCTTC; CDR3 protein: CASSATGSEQFF
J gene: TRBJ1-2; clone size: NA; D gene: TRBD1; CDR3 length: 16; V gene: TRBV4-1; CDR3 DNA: TGCGCCAGCAGCTTATCAGGGGGCCGAGAGGGGTATGGCTACACCTTC; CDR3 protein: CASSLSGGREGYGYTF
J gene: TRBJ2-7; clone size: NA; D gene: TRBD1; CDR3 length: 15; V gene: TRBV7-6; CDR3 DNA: TGTGCCAGCAGCTTAGAAGGGACAGGGTCCTACGAGCAGTACTTC; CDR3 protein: CASSLEGTGSYEQYF
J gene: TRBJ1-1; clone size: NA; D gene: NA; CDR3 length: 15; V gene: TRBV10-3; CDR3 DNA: TGTGCCATCAGTGAGTCAAAACAGCTTAACACTGAAGCTTTCTTT; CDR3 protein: CAISESKQLNTEAFF
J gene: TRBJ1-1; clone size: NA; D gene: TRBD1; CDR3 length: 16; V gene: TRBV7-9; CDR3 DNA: TGTGCCAGCAGCTTACTGGGACAGGGTATGAACACTGAAGCTTTCTTT; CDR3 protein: CASSLLGQGMNTEAFF
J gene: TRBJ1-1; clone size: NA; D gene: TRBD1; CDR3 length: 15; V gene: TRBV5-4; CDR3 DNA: TGTGCCAGCAGCCGAAGACAGGGGGAGAACACTGAAGCTTTCTTT; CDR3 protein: CASSRRQGENTEAFF
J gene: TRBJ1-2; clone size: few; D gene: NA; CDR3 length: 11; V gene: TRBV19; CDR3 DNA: TGTGCCAGTACCACGGCGGTGGGCTACACCTTC; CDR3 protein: CASTTAVGYTF
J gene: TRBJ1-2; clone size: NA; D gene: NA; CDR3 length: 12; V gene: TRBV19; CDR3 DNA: TGTGCCAGTGAACACCAGAACTATGGCTACACCTTC; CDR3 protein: CASEHQNYGYTF